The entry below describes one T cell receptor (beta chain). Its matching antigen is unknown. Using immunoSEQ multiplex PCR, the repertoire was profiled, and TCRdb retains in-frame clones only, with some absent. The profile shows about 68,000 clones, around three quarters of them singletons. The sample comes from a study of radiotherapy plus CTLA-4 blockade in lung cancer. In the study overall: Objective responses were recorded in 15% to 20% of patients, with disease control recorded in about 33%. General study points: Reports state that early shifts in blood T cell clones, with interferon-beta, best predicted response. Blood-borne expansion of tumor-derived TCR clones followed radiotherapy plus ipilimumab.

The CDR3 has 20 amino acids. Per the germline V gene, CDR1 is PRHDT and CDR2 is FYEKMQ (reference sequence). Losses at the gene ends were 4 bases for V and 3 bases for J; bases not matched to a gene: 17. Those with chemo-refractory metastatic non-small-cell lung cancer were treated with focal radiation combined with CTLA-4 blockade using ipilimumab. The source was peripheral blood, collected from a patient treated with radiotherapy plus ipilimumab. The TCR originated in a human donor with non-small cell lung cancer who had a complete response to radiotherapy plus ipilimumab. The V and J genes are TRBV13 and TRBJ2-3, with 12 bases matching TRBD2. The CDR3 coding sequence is TGTGCCAGCAGCTCATTGATCGGACTAGCGGGATTAGCATCGACAGATACGCAGTATTTT. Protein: CASSSLIGLAGLASTDTQYF.